These 29 T cell receptor beta chains share one sample of origin, sequenced in a study of T-cell reconstitution after alpha-beta-depleted transplantation in children. Preparation of the TCRbeta library was carried out with unique molecular identifiers. TCRdb reanalysed the PCR reads using MiXCR and keeps one entry per CDR3 protein. The data contain about 15,000 distinct CDR3 sequences, roughly an eighth of them singletons. This material consisted of PBMCs, mostly from graft donor cells, taken 180 days after TCRalphabeta/CD19-depleted stem cell transplant. The receptors stem from a boy in the first two years of life who had a stem cell transplant for Wiskott-Aldrich syndrome, so the T cells may come from the graft donor.

This clonotype was recorded at least ten times. The chain combines TRBV9 with TRBJ1-1; no reliable D call. Germline CDR1 reads SGDLS; CDR2 reads YYNGEE. V was pared by 0 bases and J by 4 bases, with 7 bases between. The CDR3 is 13 amino acids. The CDR3 DNA sequence: TGTGCCAGCAGCGTAGTAGAGAGCACTGAAGCTTTCTTT. Translation gives CASSVVESTEAFF.

This clonotype was counted many times. This chain links TRBV28 with TRBJ1-4, with D perhaps TRBD1 (6 bases). Germline V gene lookup returns CDR1 MDHEN and CDR2 SYDVKM. CDR3 length: 17 amino acids. Trimming removed 7 bases at V and 7 bases at J, with 25 bases between. Written as DNA, the CDR3 is TGTGCCAGCACCATGAGTGAGATGCAGGGGTGGAGTGAAAAACTGTTTTTT. This translates into CASTMSEMQGWSEKLFF.

This clonotype has a count of ten or more. The rearrangement joins TRBV20-1 to TRBJ2-5, with D perhaps matching TRBD2 (5 bases). CDR3 length: 13 residues. Between the trimmed V and J ends, which lost 6 bases and 0 bases, there was a span of 11 bases. CDR1 DFQATT and CDR2 SNEGSKA come from the germline V gene (reference sequence). The CDR3 reads CSAQGSNQETQYF. In DNA, the CDR3 is TGCAGTGCCCAAGGGAGCAACCAAGAGACCCAGTACTTC.

In its sample, this clonotype was seen a few times. This rearrangement joins TRBV12-3 or TRBV12-4 to TRBJ2-4; a weak D match, TRBD1 (5 bases). Trimming took 0 bases from V and 10 from J, leaving 10 bases between them. The CDR3 extends over 13 amino acids. For the CDR3, the DNA is TGTGCCAGCAGTTTAGCTATGGGGCTGATTCAGTACTTC. The encoded protein is CASSLAMGLIQYF.

This clonotype was counted between two and nine times. The chain employs TRBV5-1 and TRBJ2-1; 11 positions match TRBD1. CDR1 SGHRS and CDR2 YFSETQ come from the germline V gene. V shed 1 base, J shed 6 bases, and the junction held 6 bases outside the gene matches. The CDR3 covers 16 residues. The CDR3 DNA sequence: TGCGCCAGCAGCTTGCTCGGACAGGGGGCTAGCAATGAGCAGTTCTTC. Residues: CASSLLGQGASNEQFF.

This clonotype was detected ten times or more. The chain carries TRBV12-3 or TRBV12-4 and TRBJ1-1, with unresolved D. Trimming took off 7 bases at V and 1 base at J, with 13 bases between the two ends. The CDR3 is 14 residues long. This chain's CDR3 is CASTTPTGNTEAFF. CDR3 coding DNA: TGTGCCAGCACCACCCCCACGGGGAACACTGAAGCTTTCTTT.

This clonotype was detected many times. This chain joins TRBV5-1 and TRBJ1-1; D is unresolved. Trimming removed 0 bases at V and 3 bases at J, with 6 bases between. The germline CDR1 and CDR2 sequences are SGHRS and YFSETQ. The CDR3 length is 13 residues. Here the CDR3 reads CASSLEPDTEAFF. Here the CDR3 DNA reads TGCGCCAGCAGCTTGGAGCCTGACACTGAAGCTTTCTTT. The full variable domain, completed using reference TRBV5-1 and TRBJ1-1, is KAGVTQTPRYLIKTRGQQVTLSCSPISGHRSVSWYQQTPGQGLQFLFEYFSETQRNKGNFPGRFSGRQFSNSRSEMNVSTLELGDSALYLCASSLEPDTEAFFGQGTRLTVV.

The chain recombines TRBV28 with TRBJ1-5; 8 bases line up with TRBD1. The CDR3 consists of 16 residues. Germline trimming cut 3 bases from V and 3 bases from J; bases unmatched to any gene: 7. Germline V CDR1 and CDR2: MDHEN, SYDVKM. CDR3 sequence: CASSFSGQGYNQPQHF. The CDR3 nucleotides read TGTGCCAGCAGTTTCTCAGGACAGGGATACAATCAGCCCCAGCATTTT.

This clonotype was seen more than once but under ten times. The chain links TRBV7-6 to TRBJ2-7; D might be TRBD1 or TRBD2, each matching 5 bases. CDR3 size: 15 residues. V was cut by 5 bases and J by 3 bases, with 17 bases left in between. In germline, CDR1 is SGHVS, CDR2 FNYEAQ. CDR3 amino acids: CASSPRGTQDYEQYF. CDR3 coding DNA: TGTGCCAGCAGCCCCCGGGGCACCCAAGACTACGAGCAGTACTTC.

This clonotype turned up a few times. This may arise from a read error, as a much more abundant clone is one base away. The chain has TRBV5-1 and TRBJ2-3; TRBD2 matches at 9 bases. Germline CDR1 is SGHRS and CDR2 is YFSETQ. CDR3 length: 16 residues. The CDR3 DNA follows: TGCGCCAGCAGCCCGCGACTAGCGGCGACCACATATACGCAGTATTTT. The encoded protein is CASSPRLAATTYTQYF.

This clonotype was counted many times. This chain links TRBV7-2 with TRBJ1-1, with D unclear. Germline CDR1 is SGHTA and CDR2 is FQGNSA. V lost 1 base and J lost 1, with 10 bases in between. This CDR3 has 15 residues. The CDR3 DNA is TGTGCCAGCAGCTTAGATCCAGCCGCGAACACTGAAGCTTTCTTT. As protein: CASSLDPAANTEAFF.

The chain has TRBV28 and TRBJ1-4, with TRBD1 identical over 12 bases. The CDR3 spans 17 residues. Germline lookup yields CDR1 MDHEN and CDR2 SYDVKM. V was pared by 5 bases and J by 4 bases, with 8 bases of the junction left unmatched. The CDR3 DNA follows: TGTGCCAGCAGTACTCCGGGACAGGGGGCAGGTAATGAAAAACTGTTTTTT. This codes for CASSTPGQGAGNEKLFF.

This clonotype has ten or more counts. The chain couples TRBV5-1 to TRBJ1-1, with a possible D match to TRBD1 (6 bases). Germline values: CDR1 SGHRS, CDR2 YFSETQ. Trimming took 0 bases from V and 0 from J, leaving 12 bases between them. CDR3 length: 16 amino acids. The CDR3 DNA reads as TGCGCCAGCAGCTTGGCCGACAGGTTCCTGAACACTGAAGCTTTCTTT. This sequence encodes CASSLADRFLNTEAFF.

A few counts support this clonotype. The chain couples TRBV5-1 to TRBJ2-7; 7 bases are shared with TRBD2. Trimming removed 4 bases from V and 4 bases from J; junction bases left unmatched: 14. Germline V gene data show CDR1 as SGHRS and CDR2 as YFSETQ. The CDR3 sequence is 16 residues long. Written as DNA, the CDR3 is TGCGCCAGCAGCCCCACGGCTCCGGGAGGAACGTACGAGCAGTACTTC. Its protein product is CASSPTAPGGTYEQYF.

This clonotype showed up just a few times. The chain has TRBV5-1 and TRBJ2-1, with TRBD2 matching 12 bases. Germline assignment: CDR1 SGHRS and CDR2 YFSETQ. The ends lost 2 bases at V and 4 bases at J; junction bases unmatched: 7. The CDR3 runs 17 residues. The CDR3 loop reads CASSLQASGREYNEQFF. In DNA form, the CDR3 reads TGCGCCAGCAGCTTACAAGCTAGCGGGAGGGAGTACAATGAGCAGTTCTTC.

The sample holds a few counts of this clonotype. The J gene is TRBJ2-6, the V gene TRBV7-9, with D perhaps TRBD2 (7 bases). This CDR3 spans 17 amino acids. The V end lost 6 bases, the J end lost 0 bases, and 15 bases lay between the germline ends. From germline, CDR1 is SEHNR and CDR2 FQNEAQ (reference sequence). CDR3 in DNA: TGTGCCAGCAGGTACAGGGAGGGAATCTCTGGGGCCAACGTCCTGACTTTC. Protein sequence: CASRYREGISGANVLTF.

This clonotype was seen ten or more times. This rearrangement joins TRBV19 to TRBJ2-1; D not resolved. The CDR3 is 16 residues long. V lost 2 bases and J 0 bases, leaving 11 bases between the germline ends. Germline loops: CDR1 LNHDA, CDR2 SQIVND (reference sequence). The CDR3, as DNA: TGTGCCAGTAGTATAACGTGGGTCCTCTCCTACAATGAGCAGTTCTTC. Its protein product is CASSITWVLSYNEQFF. Looking up the rest from reference TRBV19 and TRBJ2-1 gives the full variable domain: DGGITQSPKYLFRKEGQNVTLSCEQNLNHDAMYWYRQDPGQGLRLIYYSQIVNDFQKGDIAEGYSVSREKKESFPLTVTSAQKNPTAFYLCASSITWVLSYNEQFFGPGTRLTVL.

The chain links TRBV19 to TRBJ1-3; D call uncertain. In germline, CDR1 is LNHDA, CDR2 SQIVND (reference sequence). The CDR3 length is 16 residues. V was clipped by 5 bases and J by 0 bases, with 14 bases between them. Written as DNA, the CDR3 is TGTGCCAGTAGTGCCACTCACAGAGCCTCTGGAAACACCATATATTTT. Residues: CASSATHRASGNTIYF. Complete variable domain (other parts from reference TRBV19 and TRBJ1-3): DGGITQSPKYLFRKEGQNVTLSCEQNLNHDAMYWYRQDPGQGLRLIYYSQIVNDFQKGDIAEGYSVSREKKESFPLTVTSAQKNPTAFYLCASSATHRASGNTIYFGEGSWLTVV.

This clonotype was found many times. The chain joins TRBV10-3 to TRBJ1-2; D remains unclear. The CDR3 is 12 amino acids. The germline V gene has CDR1 ENHRY and CDR2 SYGVKD. Trimming shortened V by 1 base and J by 12 bases, and 12 bases separated the two germline ends. The CDR3 spells CAISEYAAQNTF. For the CDR3, the DNA is TGTGCCATCAGTGAGTATGCAGCGCAAAACACCTTC.

Many counts were recorded for this clonotype. The gene calls are TRBV6-5 and TRBJ2-1; 10 bases fit TRBD2. CDR1 is MNHEY and CDR2 is SVGAGI in the germline V gene. The CDR3 extends over 13 amino acids. V gave up 8 bases and J gave up 4 bases; unmatched junction bases: 2. The chain's CDR3 is CASQLAGYNEQFF. In nucleotides, the CDR3 is TGTGCCAGCCAACTAGCGGGATACAATGAGCAGTTCTTC.

In its sample, this clonotype was seen many times. This chain links TRBV7-9 with TRBJ1-5; no clear D. V lost 0 bases and J lost 0, with 6 bases in between. Germline assignment: CDR1 SEHNR and CDR2 FQNEAQ (reference sequence). The CDR3 extends over 15 amino acids. CDR3 nucleotide sequence: TGTGCCAGCAGCTTAGCCAGCTATAGCAATCAGCCCCAGCATTTT. Its protein product is CASSLASYSNQPQHF.

The rearrangement joins TRBV20-1 to TRBJ1-2; D perhaps matches TRBD1 (5 bases). Germline lookup yields CDR1 DFQATT and CDR2 SNEGSKA (reference sequence). V dropped 0 bases and J dropped 3 bases, with 11 bases sitting between them. This CDR3 comprises 14 residues. CDR3 amino acids: CSAREDSDYYGYTF. The CDR3 DNA is TGCAGTGCTAGAGAAGACAGCGACTACTATGGCTACACCTTC.

The chain carries TRBV10-3 and TRBJ1-2, with D perhaps matching TRBD1 (5 bases). CDR3 length equals 15 residues. The germline CDR1 and CDR2 sequences are ENHRY and SYGVKD. Trimming left V 7 bases short and J 3 bases short, with 18 bases between. The chain's CDR3 is CAITRTRGKYYGYTF. CDR3 coding DNA: TGTGCCATCACCCGGACAAGGGGCAAATACTATGGCTACACCTTC.

J is TRBJ2-1 and V is TRBV9, with TRBD2 identical over 12 bases. Germline lookup yields CDR1 SGDLS and CDR2 YYNGEE. The CDR3 totals 14 residues. J gave up 6 bases and V 3 bases, and 1 base lay outside the gene matches. The CDR3 DNA sequence: TGTGCCAGCAGCGGACTAGCGGGAGTCAATGAGCAGTTCTTC. It is translated as CASSGLAGVNEQFF.

This clonotype was seen at least ten times. The chain joins TRBV10-3 to TRBJ1-3; no firm D call. This CDR3 is built from 14 residues. V lost 10 bases and J 0 bases, leaving 13 bases between the germline ends. Germline V CDR1 and CDR2: ENHRY, SYGVKD. CDR3 nucleotide sequence: TGTGCCACCGTTGACATTAGCTCTGGAAACACCATATATTTT. Its protein product is CATVDISSGNTIYF.

The table lists this clonotype with many counts. This chain links TRBV6-5 with TRBJ2-1, with 11 bases that match TRBD2. V was pared by 4 bases and J by 8 bases, with 7 bases of the junction left unmatched. The CDR3 spans 15 residues. Germline lookup yields CDR1 MNHEY and CDR2 SVGAGI. This CDR3 is CASSSLTSGADEQFF. CDR3 nucleotide sequence: TGTGCCAGCAGTTCACTGACTAGCGGGGCGGATGAGCAGTTCTTC.

This chain links TRBV28 with TRBJ2-3, with D hard to call. Trimming shortened V by 1 base and J by 4 bases, and 3 bases separated the two germline ends. Germline V gene sequence: CDR1 MDHEN, CDR2 SYDVKM. The CDR3 has 12 residues. CDR3 coding DNA: TGTGCCAGCAGTTTATTCGCAGATACGCAGTATTTT. As protein: CASSLFADTQYF.

This clonotype was counted at least ten times. This chain joins TRBV5-1 and TRBJ2-3, with 8 bases matching TRBD2. CDR1 and CDR2 from the germline V gene are SGHRS and YFSETQ. CDR3 size: 14 residues. The V and J ends lost 4 bases and 4 bases, in that order; junction bases with no gene match: 5. The CDR3 nucleotides are TGCGCCAGCAGCCCGGGACTAGTCCCAGATACGCAGTATTTT. Amino acid sequence: CASSPGLVPDTQYF.

In nucleotides, the CDR3 is TGTGCCAGCAGACTTTTGGGGACCGCCGACACTGAAGCTTTCTTT. Translation gives CASRLLGTADTEAFF. This chain connects TRBV6-1 to TRBJ1-1, with a tentative D call TRBD1 (5 bases). This CDR3 is 15 amino acids long. V was pared by 6 bases and J by 3 bases, with 17 bases between. Germline V CDR1 and CDR2: MNHNS, SASEGT.